This T cell receptor beta chain was profiled in a study of cytotoxic CD8 clonotypes in ibrutinib-treated CLL. TCRdb's table, derived via immunoSEQ multiplex PCR, lists solely in-frame clones and lacks some. The sample contains 200,000 to 250,000 clones, roughly 65% of which appear only once. CDR1 is SGHRS and CDR2 is YFSETQ in the germline V gene. The CDR3 is 18 amino acids. Trimming stripped 4 bases from V and 4 bases from J, with 24 bases between. The sequences come from PBMCs, collected after 12 months of ibrutinib treatment. The TCR sequence derives from a human donor with chronic lymphocytic leukemia. The chain uses TRBV5-1 and TRBJ1-3; D call uncertain. The CDR3 reads CASSPVHSPSSDGNTIYF. CDR3 sequence (DNA): TGCGCCAGCAGCCCGGTCCATTCACCTAGTTCAGACGGAAACACCATATATTTT.